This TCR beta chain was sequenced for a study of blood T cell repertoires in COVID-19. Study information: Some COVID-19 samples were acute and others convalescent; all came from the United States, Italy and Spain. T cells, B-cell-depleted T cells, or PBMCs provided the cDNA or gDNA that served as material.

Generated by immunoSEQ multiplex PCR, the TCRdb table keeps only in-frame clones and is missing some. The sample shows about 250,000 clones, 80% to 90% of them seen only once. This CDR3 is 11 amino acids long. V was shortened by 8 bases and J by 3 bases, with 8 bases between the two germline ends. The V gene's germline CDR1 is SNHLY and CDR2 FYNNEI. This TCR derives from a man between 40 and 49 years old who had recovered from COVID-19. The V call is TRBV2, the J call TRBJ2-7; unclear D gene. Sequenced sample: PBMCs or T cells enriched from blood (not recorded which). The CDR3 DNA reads TGTGCCAGCTTTAACAGCTACGAGCAGTACTTC. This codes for CASFNSYEQYF.